The sample holds many counts of the clone carrying this T cell receptor beta chain. Its antigen is unknown. TCRdb re-called the reads through MiXCR, storing one row per CDR3 protein. The data contain about 180,000 distinct CDR3 sequences, roughly an eighth of them singletons. The data were taken from a study of T cell repertoires in cytomegalovirus infection. Study in general: Public TCR beta signatures marked donors with CMV infection and the matching HLA. Study-level findings and limits: Across the ex vivo response, the dominant clonotypes were HLA-C-restricted CMV-specific TCR beta clonotypes. Public TCR beta family frequency separated CMV-and-HLA carriers, including in an independent cohort.

The CDR3 has 15 amino acids. CDR1 is SEHNR, CDR2 FQNEAQ, per germline (reference sequence). Between the trimmed V and J ends, which lost 2 bases and 7 bases, there was a span of 17 bases. The TCR sequence derives from a human donor in good health (CMV status not recorded). Some clones in this sample may be carry-over from other donors' samples. The rearrangement uses TRBV7-9 and TRBJ1-2; tentative D call: TRBD1 (5 bases). Sequencing was carried out using PBMCs. The CDR3 region is CASSLPQPSDSGYTF. The DNA for the CDR3 is TGTGCCAGCAGCTTACCCCAACCGTCTGACAGTGGCTACACCTTC.